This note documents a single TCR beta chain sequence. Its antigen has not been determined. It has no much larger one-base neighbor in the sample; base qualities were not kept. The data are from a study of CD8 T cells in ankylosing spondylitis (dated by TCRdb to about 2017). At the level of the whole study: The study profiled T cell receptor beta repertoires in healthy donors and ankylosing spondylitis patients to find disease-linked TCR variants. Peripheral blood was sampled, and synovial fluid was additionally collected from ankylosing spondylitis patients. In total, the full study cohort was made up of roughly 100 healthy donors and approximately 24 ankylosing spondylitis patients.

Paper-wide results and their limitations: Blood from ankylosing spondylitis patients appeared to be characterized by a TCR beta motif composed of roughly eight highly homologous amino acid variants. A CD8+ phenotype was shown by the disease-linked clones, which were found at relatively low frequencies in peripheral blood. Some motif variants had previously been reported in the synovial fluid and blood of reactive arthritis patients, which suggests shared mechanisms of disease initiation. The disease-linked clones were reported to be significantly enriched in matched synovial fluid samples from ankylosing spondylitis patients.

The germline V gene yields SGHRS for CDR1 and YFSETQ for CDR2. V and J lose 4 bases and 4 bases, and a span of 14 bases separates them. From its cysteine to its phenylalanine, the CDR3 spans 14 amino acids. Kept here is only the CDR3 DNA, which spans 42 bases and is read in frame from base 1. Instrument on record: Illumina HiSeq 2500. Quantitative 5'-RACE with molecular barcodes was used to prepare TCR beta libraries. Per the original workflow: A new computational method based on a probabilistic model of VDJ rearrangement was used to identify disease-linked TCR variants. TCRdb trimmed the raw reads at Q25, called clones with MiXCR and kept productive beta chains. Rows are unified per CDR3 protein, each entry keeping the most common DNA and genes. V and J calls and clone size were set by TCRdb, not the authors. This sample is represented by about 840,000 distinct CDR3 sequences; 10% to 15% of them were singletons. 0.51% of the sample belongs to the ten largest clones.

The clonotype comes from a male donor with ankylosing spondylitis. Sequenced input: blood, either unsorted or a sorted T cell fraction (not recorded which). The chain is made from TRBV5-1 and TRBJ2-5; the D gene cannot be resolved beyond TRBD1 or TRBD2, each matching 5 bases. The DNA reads TGCGCCAGCAGCCCAGGGACCTCCCGAGAGACCCAGTACTTC. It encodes CASSPGTSRETQYF.